This T cell receptor beta chain was sequenced during a study of CD8 T cells in ankylosing spondylitis. Study-wide results and limits: For ankylosing spondylitis blood, a TCR beta motif of under ten highly homologous variants appeared characteristic. Past research had described some motif variants in reactive arthritis synovial fluid and blood.

A few counts support this clonotype. Its cognate antigen is unknown. 5'-RACE, quantitative and with molecular barcodes, yielded the TCR beta libraries. Each CDR3 protein is one row after TCRdb ran MiXCR on the 5' RACE reads. This table holds roughly 260,000 distinct CDR3 sequences, over 15% found once. The CDR3 sequence is 16 residues long. V gave up 2 bases and J gave up 0 bases; unmatched junction bases: 4. Germline V gives CDR1 SGHDT, CDR2 YYEEEE. The receptor comes from a male donor with ankylosing spondylitis or in good health (not recorded which). Sequenced: blood, either unsorted or a sorted T cell fraction (not recorded which). J is TRBJ2-1 and V is TRBV5-6, with 8 bases that match TRBD1. The CDR3 coding sequence is TGTGCCAGCAGCTTCGACAGGGGAAGCTCCTACAATGAGCAGTTCTTC. Amino acid sequence: CASSFDRGSSYNEQFF.